This TCR beta chain was profiled in a study of blood T cells in healthy people across ages. Study-level points and caveats: Per million T cells, TCR beta diversity dropped roughly linearly as age increased. Unsorted PBMCs prevented conclusive naive versus antigen-experienced comparison.

A second PCR, run for roughly 7 to 12 cycles, used a sample-barcoded 5' primer plus a J-beta primer mix. Each cDNA molecule carried a tag from a template-switch adaptor that contained 12 random nucleotides. TCRdb re-called the 5' RACE reads through MiXCR, storing one row per CDR3 protein. Of about 800,000 distinct CDR3 sequences detected, 25% appear once; the ten largest clones hold more than 3%. Worth noting for this clonotype: Its antigen is not identified.

This CDR3 has 13 amino acids. The germline CDR1 and CDR2 sequences are SQVTM and ANQGSEA. The germline V and J ends were trimmed by 6 bases and 5 bases, with 16 bases remaining between them. The sample was also linked to a second study, of T cells of mothers and their children. That paper adds: Similar thymic selection effects on TCR recombination output appear in pairs, both related and unrelated.

The chain links TRBV29-1 to TRBJ2-5, with D possibly matching TRBD1 (5 bases). The sequence came from a boy younger than 18 in good health. What was sequenced was blood. This CDR3 is CSVASRVVETQYF. The CDR3 DNA reads as TGCAGCGTGGCAAGCAGGGTCGTGGAGACCCAGTACTTC.